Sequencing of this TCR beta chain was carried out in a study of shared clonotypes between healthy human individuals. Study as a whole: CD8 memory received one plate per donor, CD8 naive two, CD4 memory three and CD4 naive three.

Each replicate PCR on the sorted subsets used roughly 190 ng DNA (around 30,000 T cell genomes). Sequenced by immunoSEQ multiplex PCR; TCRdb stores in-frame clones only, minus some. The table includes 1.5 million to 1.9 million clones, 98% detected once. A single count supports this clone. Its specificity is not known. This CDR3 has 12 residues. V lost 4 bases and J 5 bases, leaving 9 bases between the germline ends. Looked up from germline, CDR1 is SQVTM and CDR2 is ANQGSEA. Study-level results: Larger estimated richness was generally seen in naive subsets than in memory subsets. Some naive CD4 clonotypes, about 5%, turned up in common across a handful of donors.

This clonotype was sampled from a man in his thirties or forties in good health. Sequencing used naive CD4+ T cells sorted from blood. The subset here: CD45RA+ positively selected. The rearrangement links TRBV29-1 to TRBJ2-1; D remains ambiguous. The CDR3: CSVVRPNNEQFF. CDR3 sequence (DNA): TGCAGCGTTGTGAGGCCGAACAATGAGCAGTTCTTC.